This T cell receptor beta chain originates from a study of beta chain features in type 1 diabetes. Study conclusions and caveats: Sequencing used cDNA, and cells with high TCR expression could therefore be over-represented.

This CDR3 is 13 amino acids long. Germline CDR1 and CDR2: SQVTM and ANQGSEA. The V and J ends lost 4 bases and 3 bases, in that order; junction bases with no gene match: 4. As concerns this clone: Its antigen is not identified. The same CDR3 can be traced to other DNA sequences in this sample.

A sort by CD45RO/CCR7/CD25/CD127/CD95/CD27 yielded CD4+ naive, central memory, regulatory and stem cell-like memory cells. Since all of the isolated RNA was reverse transcribed, expressed TCRB transcripts were what got sequenced. Produced via immunoSEQ multiplex PCR; TCRdb's table is partial and in-frame only. The sample consists of a few hundred thousand clones, less than 20% of them appearing once. The origin of this receptor is a woman aged 18-35 years in good health. Sequences were obtained from naive CD4+ T cells from blood. The V gene is TRBV29-1, the J gene TRBJ2-3, with TRBD1 matching over 7 bases. The CDR3 DNA reads TGCAGCGTTGGAGGGGGCGGAACAGATACGCAGTATTTT. It encodes CSVGGGGTDTQYF.